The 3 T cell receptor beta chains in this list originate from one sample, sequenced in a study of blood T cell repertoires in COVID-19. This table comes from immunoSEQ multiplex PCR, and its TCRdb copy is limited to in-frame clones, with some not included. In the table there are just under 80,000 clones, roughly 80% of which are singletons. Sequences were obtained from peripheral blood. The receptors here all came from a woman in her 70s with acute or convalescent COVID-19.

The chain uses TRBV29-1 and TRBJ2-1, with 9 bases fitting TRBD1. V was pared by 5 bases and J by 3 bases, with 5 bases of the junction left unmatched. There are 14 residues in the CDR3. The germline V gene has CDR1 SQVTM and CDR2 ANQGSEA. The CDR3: CSVRGQGFYNEQFF. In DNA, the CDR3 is TGCAGCGTTAGGGGACAGGGTTTCTACAATGAGCAGTTCTTC.

The CDR3 protein is CASSSGGLEQYF. The CDR3 region has the DNA TGTGCCAGCAGCTCAGGGGGGCTCGAGCAGTACTTC. V usage is TRBV6-6 and J usage is TRBJ2-7, with a weak D call TRBD1 (7 bases). Trimming removed 6 bases at V and 6 bases at J, with 12 bases between. This CDR3 is 12 amino acids long. Germline assignment: CDR1 MNHNY and CDR2 SVGAGI (reference sequence).

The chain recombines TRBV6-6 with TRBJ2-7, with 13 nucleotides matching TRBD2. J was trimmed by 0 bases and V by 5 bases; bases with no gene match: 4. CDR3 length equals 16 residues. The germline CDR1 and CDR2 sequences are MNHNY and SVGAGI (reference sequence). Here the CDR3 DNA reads TGTGCCAGCAGTCGAGGGACTAGCGGGGTCTCCTACGAGCAGTACTTC. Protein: CASSRGTSGVSYEQYF.